These 4 T cell receptor beta chains share one sample of origin, sequenced in a study of blood T cell repertoires in COVID-19. Generated by immunoSEQ multiplex PCR, the TCRdb table keeps only in-frame clones and is missing some. The sample lists over 200,000 clones; 83% were seen once. The sequencing input was peripheral blood. These TCRs come from a woman between 65 and 79 years old with active or convalescent COVID-19.

J is TRBJ2-4 and V is TRBV5-1, with 7 bases that match TRBD2. From germline, CDR1 is SGHRS and CDR2 YFSETQ. The CDR3 has 16 amino acids. V shed 4 bases, J shed 5 bases, and the junction held 12 bases outside the gene matches. The CDR3 loop is CASSAAPGGIENIQYF. CDR3 coding DNA: TGCGCCAGCAGCGCAGCCCCCGGGGGGATCGAAAACATTCAGTACTTC.

The V gene is TRBV9, the J gene TRBJ2-7; D is perhaps TRBD1 (6 bases). V was shortened by 4 bases and J by 2 bases, with 16 bases between the two germline ends. Per the germline V gene, CDR1 is SGDLS and CDR2 is YYNGEE. The CDR3 is 15 residues long. The CDR3 loop is CASSPWATGTYEQYF. The CDR3 nucleotides read TGTGCCAGCAGCCCCTGGGCTACAGGGACCTACGAGCAGTACTTC.

J is TRBJ2-6 and V is TRBV28; maybe TRBD2 (5 bases). Deletions cut 6 bases from V and 0 bases from J, with 9 bases between. This CDR3 comprises 15 residues. Germline V gene data show CDR1 as MDHEN and CDR2 as SYDVKM. In DNA, the CDR3 is TGTGCCAGCAGCCACAGCGGCTCTGGGGCCAACGTCCTGACTTTC. Protein product: CASSHSGSGANVLTF.

This clone was found once. J is TRBJ2-5 and V is TRBV3-1 (or the pseudogene TRBV3-2), with 14 bases fitting TRBD2. The CDR3 loop spans 16 amino acids. V lost 6 bases, J lost 2 bases, and 5 bases stayed unmatched. The germline V gene encodes CDR1 LGHDT and CDR2 YNNKEL (reference sequence). CDR3 in DNA: TGTGCCAGCAGTCGGACTAGCGGGGGGCTTCAAGAGACCCAGTACTTC. Translated: CASSRTSGGLQETQYF.